This T cell receptor (beta chain) was recorded in a study of CD8 T cells in ankylosing spondylitis. Findings and limits, study-wide: Reportedly, disease-linked clones are significantly enriched in ankylosing spondylitis patients' matched synovial fluid. Past studies reported some motif variants in reactive arthritis synovial fluid and blood.

By quantitative 5'-RACE with molecular barcodes, the TCR beta libraries were made. TCRdb re-called the 5' RACE reads with MiXCR, one entry per CDR3 protein. In the table there are roughly 180,000 distinct CDR3 sequences, around a tenth of which are singletons. This clonotype was seen repeatedly, ten times or more. The antigen is undetermined. The CDR3 contains 15 residues. Germline V CDR1 and CDR2: MDHEN, SYDVKM. The germline V and J ends were trimmed by 7 bases and 2 bases, with 15 bases remaining between them. This clonotype was obtained from a male donor with ankylosing spondylitis or in good health (not recorded which). The sequencing input was blood, either unsorted or a sorted T cell fraction (not recorded which). This sequence joins TRBV28 and TRBJ2-1; D possibly corresponds to TRBD2 (6 bases). The CDR3 DNA sequence: TGTGCCAGCACCAAGCCCGGAGGGGCCTACAATGAGCAGTTCTTC. Protein product: CASTKPGGAYNEQFF.